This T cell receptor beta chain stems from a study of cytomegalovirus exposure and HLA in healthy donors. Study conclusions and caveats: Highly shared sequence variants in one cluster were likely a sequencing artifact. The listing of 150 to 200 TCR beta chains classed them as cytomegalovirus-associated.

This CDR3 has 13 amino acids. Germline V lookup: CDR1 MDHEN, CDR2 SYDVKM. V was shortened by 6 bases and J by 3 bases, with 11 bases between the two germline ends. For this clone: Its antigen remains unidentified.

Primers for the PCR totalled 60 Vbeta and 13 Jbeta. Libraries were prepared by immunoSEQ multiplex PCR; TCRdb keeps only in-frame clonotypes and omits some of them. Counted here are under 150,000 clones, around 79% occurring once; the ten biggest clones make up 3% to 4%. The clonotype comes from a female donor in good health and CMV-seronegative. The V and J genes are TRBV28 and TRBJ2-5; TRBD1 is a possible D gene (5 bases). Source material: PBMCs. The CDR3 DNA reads TGTGCCAGCAGAGAAGGGGCCGAAGAGACCCAGTACTTC. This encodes CASREGAEETQYF.